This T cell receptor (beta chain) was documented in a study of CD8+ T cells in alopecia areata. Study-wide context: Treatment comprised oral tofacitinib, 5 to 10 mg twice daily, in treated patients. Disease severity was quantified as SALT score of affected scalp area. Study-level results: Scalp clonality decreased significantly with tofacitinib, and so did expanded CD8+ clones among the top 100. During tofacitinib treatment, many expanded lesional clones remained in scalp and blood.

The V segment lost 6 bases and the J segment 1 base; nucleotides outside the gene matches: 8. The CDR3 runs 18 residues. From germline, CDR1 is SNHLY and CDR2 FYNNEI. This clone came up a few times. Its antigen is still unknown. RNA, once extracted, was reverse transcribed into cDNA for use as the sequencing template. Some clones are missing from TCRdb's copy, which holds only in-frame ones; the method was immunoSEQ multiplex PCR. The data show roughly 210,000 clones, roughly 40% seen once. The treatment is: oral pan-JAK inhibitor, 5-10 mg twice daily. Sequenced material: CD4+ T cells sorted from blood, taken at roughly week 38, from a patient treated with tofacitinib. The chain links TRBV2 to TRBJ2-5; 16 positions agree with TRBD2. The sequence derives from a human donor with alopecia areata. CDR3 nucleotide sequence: TGTGCCAGCAGATATGGGACTAGCGGGAGGGCCTCCCAAGAGACCCAGTACTTC. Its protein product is CASRYGTSGRASQETQYF.